Ten or more counts support the clone carrying this T cell receptor beta chain. Its antigen is not known. The sample originates from a study of beta chain features in type 1 diabetes. Study findings and constraints: PCR may have favored shorter templates equally in patients and controls. Resolution of whether HLA type affects TCRB rearrangement was not achieved here. Shortening that was moderate but significant affected the TCRB CDR3s of Type 1 diabetes patients in all four CD4+ subsets.

Sequencing targeted expressed TCRB transcripts, as all isolated RNA had been reverse transcribed. Here immunoSEQ multiplex PCR was the method, and the copy in TCRdb shows in-frame clones only, minus some. Counted here are 150,000 to 180,000 clones, less than 9.5% occurring once; the ten biggest clones make up 0.55% to 0.75%. Sequencing used central memory CD4+ T cells from blood. This TCR derives from a man aged 18 to 29 in good health.

The CDR3 is CASSLGLAEGNEQFF. The CDR3 nucleotides are TGTGCCAGCAGCTTAGGGCTAGCGGAGGGGAATGAGCAGTTCTTC. The chain couples TRBV7-9 to TRBJ2-1; TRBD2 agrees at 7 bases. From germline, CDR1 is SEHNR and CDR2 FQNEAQ (reference sequence). This CDR3 has 15 residues. V trimming: 1 base; J trimming: 7 bases; junction bases outside the gene matches: 7.